This record looks at one T cell receptor (beta chain) sequence and its context. Its antigen is currently not known. The input lacks base qualities; no much larger clone sits a single base away. This entry is derived from a study of CD8+CD57+ T cells in acquired aplastic anemia (dated by TCRdb to 2016 to 2019). For the study in its entirety: On average, sorted CD4+ and CD8+ cells yielded roughly 3.4 ug of extracted DNA, with a range of roughly 0.17 to 27.4 ug. A CD8+CD57+ expansion meant a frequency higher than the mean frequency seen in healthy subjects. What the research found in general, with its limitations: Twenty-nine CD8+ CDR3 sequences were shared between patients and controls but appeared highly expressed in patients and within their immunodominant clones. Between patients and healthy controls, no significant difference in CD8+ Simpson's diversity was found (P=0.060).

The germline ends are 14 bases apart after V is trimmed by 6 bases and J by 3 bases. Including the terminal cysteine and phenylalanine, the CDR3 comprises 15 residues. Left in the record is the CDR3 DNA by itself, 45 bases read in frame from the first base. CDR1 and CDR2, looked up from the germline V gene, are LGHNA and YNFKEQ. Profiling of TCR beta VDJ combinations and CDR3 sequences used genomic DNA as the template. An Illumina HiSeq 2000 was used for TCR repertoire sequencing. As for the authors' bioinformatics: TRBV/TRBJ rearrangement plots, CDR3 size and DJ length profiles, and Simpson's diversity index were used to evaluate the repertoires. The most abundant DNA sequence in the deep sequencing data was defined as the immunodominant clone. CDR3 amino acid sequences were screened for sharing across subjects and were compared with published repertoires and the VDJdb database. TCRdb ran its own pipeline on the public reads, namely fastp trimming at Q25 and MiXCR clone calling, and kept in-frame beta chains. Every distinct CDR3 protein forms one entry, paired with its most common genes and DNA. These V and J calls derive from TCRdb rather than the authors' analysis. For this sample the table gives approximately 470,000 distinct CDR3 sequences, of which more than 25% were detected only once. The top ten clonotypes cover under 0.95% of the sample.

Flow cytometry had shown CD8+CD57+ cell expansion in the patients selected for sequencing. Every patient had severe acquired aplastic anemia, diagnosed using the International Study of Aplastic Anemia and Agranulocytosis and Camitta criteria. At the time blood was sampled, none of the patients had received any therapy. TCR repertoires of sorted CD4+ and CD8+ blood T cells from severe aplastic anemia patients and healthy subjects were deep-sequenced in the study. Patients were enrolled in the USA under clinicaltrials.gov protocols 00001620, 01623167, 00001397, 00071045, 00081523 and 00961064. Ficoll-Paque density gradient centrifugation was used to isolate peripheral blood mononuclear cells. Before DNA extraction, CD4+ and CD8+ T cells were sorted by FACS or by magnetic beads.

The rearrangement combines TRBV4-2 with TRBJ1-4; the D segment could be TRBD1, given 6 matching bases. The clonotype was recovered from a human donor with aplastic anemia. Source material: sorted CD4+, CD8+, or CD8+CD57+ T cells (not recorded which) from PBMCs. The nucleotides are TGTGCCAGCAGGCCGACAGGCTCCCCTAATGAAAAACTGTTTTTT. This gives the protein CASRPTGSPNEKLFF.